This T cell receptor (beta chain) derives from a study of CD4 T cells in relation to SARS-CoV-2 and coronaviruses. Study in general: Crossreactive spike epitopes shared across donors were mapped to their HLA restriction.

Before the COVID-19 pandemic, during about 2011-2019, CD4+ T cells were taken from unexposed donors. Study-level results: About 65% of donors had memory CD4+ clonotypes crossrecognizing SARS-CoV-2 and common cold coronavirus spike. Samples before the pandemic and after infection were not matched within any donor.

V was cut by 3 bases and J by 9 bases, with 18 bases left in between. CDR1 is LGHDT, CDR2 YNNKEL, per germline (reference sequence). The CDR3 is made up of 14 amino acids. Notes on this clone: Its antigen remains unidentified.

Data came from immunoSEQ multiplex PCR; TCRdb stores just in-frame clones and leaves some out. The top ten clones hold 0.23% of a sample with tens of thousands of clones, approximately 95% of them seen once. The sample taken for sequencing was naive CD4+ T cells from PBMCs. Documented subset: naive CD4+ T cells isolated by negative enrichment. This clonotype originated in a human donor in good health. V gene TRBV3-1 (or the pseudogene TRBV3-2) combines with J gene TRBJ2-7, with D perhaps matching TRBD1 or TRBD2 (5 bases each). The CDR3: CASSQCRDRNGQYF. The CDR3 bases are TGTGCCAGCAGCCAGTGCCGGGACCGGAACGGGCAGTACTTC.